This TCR beta chain originates from a study of T-cell memory formation after mild COVID-19. This clonotype was found many times. What it binds is unknown. The CDR3 consists of 14 residues. Germline CDR1 and CDR2: SGHRS and YFSETQ. Trimming removed 4 bases at V and 2 bases at J, with 12 bases between. Study-wide points: Mostly located in CM and EM were contracting CD4+ clones, with contracting CD8+ clones located in EMRA.

In TCRdb, the 5' RACE reads were re-called with MiXCR into one record per CDR3 protein. The data show approximately 60,000 distinct CDR3 sequences, 9.3% seen once. J is TRBJ2-5 and V is TRBV5-1; a weak D match, TRBD2 (6 bases). The specimen was PBMCs or a T cell subset sorted from them (not recorded which). This TCR derives from a man aged 18-30 years who had mild COVID-19 (a few samples of this study predate the infection). Cell type and time point are not known. This CDR3 is CASSESGGQETQYF. DNA of the CDR3: TGCGCCAGCAGCGAATCCGGGGGACAAGAGACCCAGTACTTC.